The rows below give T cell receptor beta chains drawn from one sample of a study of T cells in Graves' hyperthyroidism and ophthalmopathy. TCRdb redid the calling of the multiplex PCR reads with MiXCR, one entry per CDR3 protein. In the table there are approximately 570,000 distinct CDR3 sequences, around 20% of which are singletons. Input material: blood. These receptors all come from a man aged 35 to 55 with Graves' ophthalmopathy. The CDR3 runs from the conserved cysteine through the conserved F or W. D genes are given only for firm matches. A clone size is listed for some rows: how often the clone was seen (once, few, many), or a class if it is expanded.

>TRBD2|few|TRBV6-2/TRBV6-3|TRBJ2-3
TGTGCCAGCAGTTACACGGGGGGGGATACGCAGTATTTT
CASSYTGGDTQYF
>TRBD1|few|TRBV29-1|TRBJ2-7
TGCAGCGTCTCGGGACAGGGGATGTCCTACGAGCAGTACTTC
CSVSGQGMSYEQYF
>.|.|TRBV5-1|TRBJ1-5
TGCGCCAGCAGACCGGGCATTAGCAATCAGCCCCAGCATTTT
CASRPGISNQPQHF
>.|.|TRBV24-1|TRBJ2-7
TGTGCCCAAGGGAGACCTCGCTACGAGCAGTACTTC
CAQGRPRYEQYF
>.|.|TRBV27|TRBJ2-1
TGTGCCAGCAGTCCCCTAGCACCGAATGAGCAGTTCTTC
CASSPLAPNEQFF
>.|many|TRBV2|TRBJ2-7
TGTGCCAGCAGGGTTTCTTCAGCCGAGCAGTACTTC
CASRVSSAEQYF
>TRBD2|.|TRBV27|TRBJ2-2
TGTGCCAGCCTCCACTCCGGGGGGGGCACCGGGGAGCTGTTTTTT
CASLHSGGGTGELFF
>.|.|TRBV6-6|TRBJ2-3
TGTGCCAGCAGTTACGCGAAGACAGGCGGGTTTAGCACAGATACGCAGTATTTT
CASSYAKTGGFSTDTQYF
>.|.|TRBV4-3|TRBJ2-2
TGCGCCAGCAGCCAAGATGGGCGACTAGACATCGGGGAGCTGTTTTTT
CASSQDGRLDIGELFF
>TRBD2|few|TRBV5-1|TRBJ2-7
TGCGCCAGCAGCCCGGAGGGAGGGGCCATCGAGCAGTACTTC
CASSPEGGAIEQYF
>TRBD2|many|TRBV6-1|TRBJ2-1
TGTGCCAGCAGGCCTCGGACTAGCGGGAGCTACAATGAGCAGTTCTTC
CASRPRTSGSYNEQFF
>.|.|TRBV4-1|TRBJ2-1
TGCGCCAGCAGCCACCCGGGGAGGTTCTACAATGAGCAGTTCTTC
CASSHPGRFYNEQFF
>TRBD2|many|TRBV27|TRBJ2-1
TGTGCCAGCTCTACTAGCGGGAGGGCCAATGAGCAGTTCTTC
CASSTSGRANEQFF
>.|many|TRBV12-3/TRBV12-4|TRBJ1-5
TGTGCCAGCAGTTTAGCAGGGGCTAGCAATCAGCCCCAGCATTTT
CASSLAGASNQPQHF
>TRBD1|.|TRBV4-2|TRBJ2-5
TGTGCCAGCAGCCAAGGGACTCGGGACAGCCAAGAGACCCAGTACTTC
CASSQGTRDSQETQYF
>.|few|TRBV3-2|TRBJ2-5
TGTGCCAGCAGCCAAGATAGGTCGGGTCAAAGAGAGCAGTACTTC
CASSQDRSGQREQYF
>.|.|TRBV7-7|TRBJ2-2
TGTGCTAGCAGCTCCCTCTCCGACTGGACCGGGGAGCTGTTTTTT
CASSSLSDWTGELFF